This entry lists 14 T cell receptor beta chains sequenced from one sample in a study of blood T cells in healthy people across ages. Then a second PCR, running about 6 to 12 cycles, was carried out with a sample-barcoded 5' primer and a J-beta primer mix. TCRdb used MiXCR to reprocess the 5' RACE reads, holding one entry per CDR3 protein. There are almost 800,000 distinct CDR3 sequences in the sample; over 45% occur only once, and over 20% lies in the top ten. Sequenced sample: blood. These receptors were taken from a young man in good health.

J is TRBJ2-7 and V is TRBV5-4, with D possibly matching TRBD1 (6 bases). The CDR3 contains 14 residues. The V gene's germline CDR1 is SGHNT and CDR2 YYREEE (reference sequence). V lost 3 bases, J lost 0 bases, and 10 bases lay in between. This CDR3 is CASSSGQSSYEQYF. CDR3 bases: TGTGCCAGCAGCTCAGGACAGAGCTCCTACGAGCAGTACTTC.

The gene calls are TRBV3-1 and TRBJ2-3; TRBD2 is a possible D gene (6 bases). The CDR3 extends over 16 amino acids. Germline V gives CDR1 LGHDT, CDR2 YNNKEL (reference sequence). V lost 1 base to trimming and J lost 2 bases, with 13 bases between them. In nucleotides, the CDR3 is TGTGCCAGCAGCCAAGTGTCGGGGGTCGACACAGATACGCAGTATTTT. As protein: CASSQVSGVDTDTQYF.

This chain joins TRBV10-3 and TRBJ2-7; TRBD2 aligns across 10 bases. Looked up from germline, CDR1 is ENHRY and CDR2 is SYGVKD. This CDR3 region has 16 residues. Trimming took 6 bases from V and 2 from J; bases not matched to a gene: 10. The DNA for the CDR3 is TGTGCCATCAGCAGACTGGGTAGCGGGGGGACCTACGAGCAGTACTTC. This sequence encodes CAISRLGSGGTYEQYF.

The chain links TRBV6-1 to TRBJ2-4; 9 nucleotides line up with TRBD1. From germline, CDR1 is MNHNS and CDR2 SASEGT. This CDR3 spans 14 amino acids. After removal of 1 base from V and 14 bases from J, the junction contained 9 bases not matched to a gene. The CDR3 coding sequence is TGTGCCAGCAGTGAAGTGGGACAGGGTGATATGGAGTACTTC. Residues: CASSEVGQGDMEYF.

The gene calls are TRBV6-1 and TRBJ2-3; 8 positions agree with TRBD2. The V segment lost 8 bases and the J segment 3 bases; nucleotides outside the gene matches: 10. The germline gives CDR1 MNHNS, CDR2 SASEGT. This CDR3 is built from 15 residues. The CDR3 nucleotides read TGTGCCAGCCCCCCCTGGGAGCGGGAGACAGATACGCAGTATTTT. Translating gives CASPPWERETDTQYF.

CDR3 coding DNA: TGTGCCATCAGTGACATAGGGGGTGTGGGCAATCAGCCCCAGCATTTT. Its translation is CAISDIGGVGNQPQHF. The V gene is TRBV10-3, the J gene TRBJ1-5; weak D call: TRBD1 (6 bases). The germline V gene has CDR1 ENHRY and CDR2 SYGVKD. Trimming removed 3 bases from V and 2 bases from J, with 14 bases in between. This CDR3 comprises 16 residues.

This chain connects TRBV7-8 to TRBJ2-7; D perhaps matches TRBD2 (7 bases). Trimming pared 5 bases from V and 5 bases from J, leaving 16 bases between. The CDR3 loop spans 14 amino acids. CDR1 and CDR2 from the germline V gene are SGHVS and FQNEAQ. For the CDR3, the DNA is TGTGCCAGCAGCCCATGGGGGGGCACGGACGAGCAGTACTTC. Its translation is CASSPWGGTDEQYF.

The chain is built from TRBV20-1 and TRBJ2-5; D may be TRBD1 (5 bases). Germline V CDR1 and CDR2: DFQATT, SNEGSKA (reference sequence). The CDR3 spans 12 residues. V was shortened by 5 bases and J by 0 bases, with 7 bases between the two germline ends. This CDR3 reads CSAVQDQETQYF. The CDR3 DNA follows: TGCAGTGCTGTACAGGACCAAGAGACCCAGTACTTC.

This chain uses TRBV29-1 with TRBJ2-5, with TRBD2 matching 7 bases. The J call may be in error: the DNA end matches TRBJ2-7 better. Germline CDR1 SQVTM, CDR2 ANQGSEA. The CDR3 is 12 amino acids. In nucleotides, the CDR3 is TGCAGCGTTCCCATTGGGGGGGACGAGCAGTACTTC. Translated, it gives CSVPIGGDEQYF.

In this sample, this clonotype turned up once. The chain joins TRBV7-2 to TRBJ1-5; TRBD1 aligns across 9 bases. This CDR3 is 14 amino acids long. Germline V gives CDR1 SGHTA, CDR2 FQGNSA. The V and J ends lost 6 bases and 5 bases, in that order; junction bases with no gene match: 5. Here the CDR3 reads CASSEDRGYQPQHF. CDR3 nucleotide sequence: TGTGCCAGCAGTGAGGACAGGGGCTATCAGCCCCAGCATTTT.

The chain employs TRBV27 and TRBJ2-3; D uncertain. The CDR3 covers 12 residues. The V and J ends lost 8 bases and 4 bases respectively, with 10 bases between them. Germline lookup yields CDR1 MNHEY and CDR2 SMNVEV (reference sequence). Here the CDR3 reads CASGHEADTQYF. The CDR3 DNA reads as TGTGCCAGCGGGCACGAGGCAGATACGCAGTATTTT.

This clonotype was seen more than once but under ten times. As DNA, the CDR3 is TGTGCCAGCAGCGTAGAGAGCGGTCCCTACGAGCAGTACTTC. Translation: CASSVESGPYEQYF. This chain connects TRBV9 to TRBJ2-7; maybe TRBD2 (5 bases). V was cut by 0 bases and J by 2 bases, with 9 bases left in between. This CDR3 is 14 amino acids long. Germline V gene sequence: CDR1 SGDLS, CDR2 YYNGEE.

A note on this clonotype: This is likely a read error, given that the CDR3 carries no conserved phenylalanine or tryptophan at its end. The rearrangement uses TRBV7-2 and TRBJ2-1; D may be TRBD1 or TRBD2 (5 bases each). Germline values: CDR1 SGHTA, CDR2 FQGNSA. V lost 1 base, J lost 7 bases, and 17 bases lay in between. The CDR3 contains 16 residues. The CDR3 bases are TGTGCCAGCAGCTTAGTGATCCGGGACCATCGAAATGAGCAGTTCTGC. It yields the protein CASSLVIRDHRNEQFC.

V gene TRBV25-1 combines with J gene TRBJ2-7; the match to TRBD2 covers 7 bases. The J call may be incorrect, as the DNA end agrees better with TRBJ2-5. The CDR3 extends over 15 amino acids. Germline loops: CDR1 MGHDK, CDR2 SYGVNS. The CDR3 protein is CASSVISGLGETQYF. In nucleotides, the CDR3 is TGTGCCAGCAGTGTGATTAGCGGGTTAGGAGAGACCCAGTACTTC.